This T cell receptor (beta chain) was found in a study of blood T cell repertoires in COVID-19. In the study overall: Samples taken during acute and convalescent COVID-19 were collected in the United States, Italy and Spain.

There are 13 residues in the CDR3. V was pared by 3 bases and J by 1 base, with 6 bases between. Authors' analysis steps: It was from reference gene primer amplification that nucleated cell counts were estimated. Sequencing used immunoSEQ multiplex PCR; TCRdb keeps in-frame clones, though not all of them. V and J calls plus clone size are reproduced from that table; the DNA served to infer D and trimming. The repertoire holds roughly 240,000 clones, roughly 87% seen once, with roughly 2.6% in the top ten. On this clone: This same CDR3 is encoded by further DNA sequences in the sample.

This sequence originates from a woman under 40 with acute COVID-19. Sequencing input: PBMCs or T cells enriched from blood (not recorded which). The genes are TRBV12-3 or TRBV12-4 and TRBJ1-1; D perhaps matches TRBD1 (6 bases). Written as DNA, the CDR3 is TGTGCCAGCAGTTTGGGACAGAACACTGAAGCTTTCTTT. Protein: CASSLGQNTEAFF.